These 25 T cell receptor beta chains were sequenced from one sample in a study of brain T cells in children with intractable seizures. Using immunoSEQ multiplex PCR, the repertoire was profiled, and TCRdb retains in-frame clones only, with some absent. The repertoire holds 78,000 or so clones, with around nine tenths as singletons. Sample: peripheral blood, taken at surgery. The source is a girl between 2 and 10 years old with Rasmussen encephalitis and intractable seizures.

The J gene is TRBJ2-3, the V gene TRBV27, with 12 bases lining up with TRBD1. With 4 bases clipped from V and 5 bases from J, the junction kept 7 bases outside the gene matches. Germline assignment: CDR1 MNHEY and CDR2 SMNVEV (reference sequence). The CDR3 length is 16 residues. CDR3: CASSSNRDRGRDTQYF. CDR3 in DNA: TGTGCCAGCAGTTCCAACCGGGACAGGGGGCGAGATACGCAGTATTTT.

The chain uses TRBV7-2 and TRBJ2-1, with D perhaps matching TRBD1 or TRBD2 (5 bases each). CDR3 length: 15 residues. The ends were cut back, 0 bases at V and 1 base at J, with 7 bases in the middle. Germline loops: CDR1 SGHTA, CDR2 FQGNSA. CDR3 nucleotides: TGTGCCAGCAGCTTAGCGGGGGATTCCTACAATGAGCAGTTCTTC. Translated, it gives CASSLAGDSYNEQFF.

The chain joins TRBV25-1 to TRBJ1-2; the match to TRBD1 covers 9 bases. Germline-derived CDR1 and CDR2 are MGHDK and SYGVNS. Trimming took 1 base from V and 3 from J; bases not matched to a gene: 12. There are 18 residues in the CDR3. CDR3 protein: CASSESAIQGANHYGYTF. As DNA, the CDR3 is TGTGCCAGCAGTGAATCTGCGATACAGGGGGCGAACCACTATGGCTACACCTTC.

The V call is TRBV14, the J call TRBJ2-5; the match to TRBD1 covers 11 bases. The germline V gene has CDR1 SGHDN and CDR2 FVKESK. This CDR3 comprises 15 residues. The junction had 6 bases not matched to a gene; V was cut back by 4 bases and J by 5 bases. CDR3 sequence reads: CASSPWTGGWETQYF. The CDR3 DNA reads TGTGCCAGCAGCCCCTGGACAGGGGGCTGGGAGACCCAGTACTTC.

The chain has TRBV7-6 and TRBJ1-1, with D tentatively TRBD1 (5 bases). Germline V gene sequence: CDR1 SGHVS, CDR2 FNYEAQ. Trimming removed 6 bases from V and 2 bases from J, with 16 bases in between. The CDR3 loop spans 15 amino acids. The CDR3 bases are TGTGCCAGCAGTCGCGGGATGGGGCCTAACACTGAAGCTTTCTTT. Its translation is CASSRGMGPNTEAFF.

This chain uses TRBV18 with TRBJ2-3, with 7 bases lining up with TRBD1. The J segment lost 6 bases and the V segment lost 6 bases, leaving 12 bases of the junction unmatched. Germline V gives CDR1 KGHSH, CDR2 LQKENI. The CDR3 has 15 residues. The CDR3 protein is CASSRSQGPGDTQYF. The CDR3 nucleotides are TGTGCCAGCTCTCGATCACAGGGGCCGGGGGATACGCAGTATTTT.

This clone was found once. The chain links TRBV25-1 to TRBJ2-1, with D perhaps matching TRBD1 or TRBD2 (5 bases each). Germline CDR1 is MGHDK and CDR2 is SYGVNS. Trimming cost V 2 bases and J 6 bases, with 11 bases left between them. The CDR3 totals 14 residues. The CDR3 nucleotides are TGTGCCAGCAGTGAAAACCGGGACGGCAATGAGCAGTTCTTC. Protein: CASSENRDGNEQFF.

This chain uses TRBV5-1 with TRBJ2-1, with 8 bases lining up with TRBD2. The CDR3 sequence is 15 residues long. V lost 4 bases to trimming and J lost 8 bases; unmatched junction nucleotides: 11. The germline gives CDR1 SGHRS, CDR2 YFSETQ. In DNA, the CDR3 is TGCGCCAGCAGCACGGGACTAGGGGTCGGGGATGAGCAGTTCTTC. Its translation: CASSTGLGVGDEQFF. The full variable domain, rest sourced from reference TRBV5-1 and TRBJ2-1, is KAGVTQTPRYLIKTRGQQVTLSCSPISGHRSVSWYQQTPGQGLQFLFEYFSETQRNKGNFPGRFSGRQFSNSRSEMNVSTLELGDSALYLCASSTGLGVGDEQFFGPGTRLTVL.

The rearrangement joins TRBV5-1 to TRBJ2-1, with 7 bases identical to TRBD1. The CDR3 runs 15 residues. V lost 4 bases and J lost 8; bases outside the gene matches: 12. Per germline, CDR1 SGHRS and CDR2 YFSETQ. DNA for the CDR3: TGCGCCAGCAGCCCGTACCAGGGGGAACAGGATGAGCAGTTCTTC. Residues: CASSPYQGEQDEQFF.

The CDR3 bases are TGTGCCAGCAGTGAAGCCAGAGCCCCCTGGTTCTCCTACGAGCAGTACTTC. Translated: CASSEARAPWFSYEQYF. V is TRBV6-1 and J is TRBJ2-7; D ambiguous. The V gene lost 0 bases and the J gene lost 0 bases, with 15 bases spanning the gap. This CDR3 is built from 17 residues. Germline CDR1 MNHNS, CDR2 SASEGT.

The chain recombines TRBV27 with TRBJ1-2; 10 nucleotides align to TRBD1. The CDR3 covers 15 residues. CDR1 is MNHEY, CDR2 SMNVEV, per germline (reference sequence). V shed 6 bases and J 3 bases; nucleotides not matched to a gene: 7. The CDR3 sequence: CASRSGQGGDYGYTF. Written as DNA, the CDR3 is TGTGCCAGCAGGTCCGGACAGGGGGGGGACTATGGCTACACCTTC.

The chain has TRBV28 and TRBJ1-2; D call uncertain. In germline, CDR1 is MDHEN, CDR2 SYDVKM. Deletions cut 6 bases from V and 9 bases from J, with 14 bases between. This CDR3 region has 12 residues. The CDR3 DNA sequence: TGTGCCAGCAGCTCACTACTAGGGCGCTACACCTTC. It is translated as CASSSLLGRYTF.

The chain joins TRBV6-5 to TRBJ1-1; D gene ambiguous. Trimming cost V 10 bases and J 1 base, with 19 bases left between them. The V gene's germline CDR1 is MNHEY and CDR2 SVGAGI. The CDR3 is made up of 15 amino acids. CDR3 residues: CATRLSGYPNTEAFF. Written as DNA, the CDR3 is TGTGCCACTCGGCTAAGCGGGTACCCGAACACTGAAGCTTTCTTT.

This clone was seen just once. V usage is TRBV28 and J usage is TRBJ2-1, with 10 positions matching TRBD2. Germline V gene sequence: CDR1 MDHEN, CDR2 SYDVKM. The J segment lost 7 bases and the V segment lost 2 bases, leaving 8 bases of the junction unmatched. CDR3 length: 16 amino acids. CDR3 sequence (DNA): TGTGCCAGCAGTTTAGGGAGAGCGGGGGGGCAGAATGAGCAGTTCTTC. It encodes CASSLGRAGGQNEQFF.

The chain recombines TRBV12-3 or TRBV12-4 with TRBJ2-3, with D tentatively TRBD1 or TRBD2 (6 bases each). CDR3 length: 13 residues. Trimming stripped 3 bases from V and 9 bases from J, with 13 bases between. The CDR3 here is CASSFQRGDTQYF. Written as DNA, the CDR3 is TGTGCCAGCAGTTTCCAAAGGGGGGACACGCAGTATTTT.

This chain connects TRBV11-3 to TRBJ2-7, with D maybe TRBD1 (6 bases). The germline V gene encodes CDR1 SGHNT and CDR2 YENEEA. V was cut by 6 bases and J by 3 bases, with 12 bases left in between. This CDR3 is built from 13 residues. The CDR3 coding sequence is TGTGCCAGCAGTCGGACAGATCACTACGAGCAGTACTTC. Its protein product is CASSRTDHYEQYF.

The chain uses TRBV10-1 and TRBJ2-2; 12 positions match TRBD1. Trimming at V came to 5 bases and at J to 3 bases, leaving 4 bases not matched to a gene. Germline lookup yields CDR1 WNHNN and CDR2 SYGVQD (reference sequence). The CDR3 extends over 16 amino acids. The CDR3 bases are TGCGCCAGCAGTACCGGGACAGGGGGCTACACCGGGGAGCTGTTTTTT. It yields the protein CASSTGTGGYTGELFF.

CDR3 bases: TGTGCCAGCAGCACCGTAGCGGGAGGTAAAGATGAGCAGTTCTTC. It specifies CASSTVAGGKDEQFF. The rearrangement uses TRBV11-2 and TRBJ2-1, with TRBD2 matching 10 bases. The ends lost 5 bases at V and 8 bases at J; junction bases unmatched: 9. Per the germline V gene, CDR1 is SGHAT and CDR2 is FQNNGV. This CDR3 has 15 residues. The full variable domain, completed using reference TRBV11-2 and TRBJ2-1, is EAGVAQSPRYKIIEKRQSVAFWCNPISGHATLYWYQQILGQGPKLLIQFQNNGVVDDSQLPKDRFSAERLKGVDSTLKIQPAKLEDSAVYLCASSTVAGGKDEQFFGPGTRLTVL.

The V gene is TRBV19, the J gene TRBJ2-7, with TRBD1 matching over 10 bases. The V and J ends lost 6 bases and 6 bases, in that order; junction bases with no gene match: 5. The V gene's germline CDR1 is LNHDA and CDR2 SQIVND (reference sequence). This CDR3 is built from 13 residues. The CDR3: CASRFRDRGEQYF. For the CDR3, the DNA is TGTGCCAGTAGGTTCCGGGACAGGGGCGAGCAGTACTTC.

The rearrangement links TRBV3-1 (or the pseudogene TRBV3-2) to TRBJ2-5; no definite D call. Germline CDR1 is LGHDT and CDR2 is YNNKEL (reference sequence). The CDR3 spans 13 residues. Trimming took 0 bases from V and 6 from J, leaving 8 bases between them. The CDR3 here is CASSQDIRKTQYF. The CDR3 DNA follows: TGTGCCAGCAGCCAAGATATTAGGAAGACCCAGTACTTC.

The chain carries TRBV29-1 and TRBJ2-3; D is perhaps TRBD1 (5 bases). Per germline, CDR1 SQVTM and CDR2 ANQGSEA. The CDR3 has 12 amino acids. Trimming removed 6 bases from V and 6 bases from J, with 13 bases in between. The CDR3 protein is CSVSQGSDTQYF. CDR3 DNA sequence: TGCAGCGTGTCCCAGGGTTCCGATACGCAGTATTTT.

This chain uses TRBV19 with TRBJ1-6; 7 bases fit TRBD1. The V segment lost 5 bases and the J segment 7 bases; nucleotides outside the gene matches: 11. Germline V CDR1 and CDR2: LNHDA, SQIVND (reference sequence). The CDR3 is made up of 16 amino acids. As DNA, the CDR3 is TGTGCCAGTAGTCCCCACCCCAGGGGGATCAATTCACCCCTCCACTTT. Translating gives CASSPHPRGINSPLHF.

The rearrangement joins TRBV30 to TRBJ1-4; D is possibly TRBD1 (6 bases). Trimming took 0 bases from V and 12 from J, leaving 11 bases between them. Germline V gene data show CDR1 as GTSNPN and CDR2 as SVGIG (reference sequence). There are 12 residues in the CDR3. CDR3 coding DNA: TGTGCCTGGAGTGTACGAGCAGGGGAACTGTTTTTT. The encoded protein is CAWSVRAGELFF. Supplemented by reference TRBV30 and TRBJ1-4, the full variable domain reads SQTIHQWPATLVQPVGSPLSLECTVEGTSNPNLYWYRQAAGRGLQLLFYSVGIGQISSEVPQNLSASRPQDRQFILSSKKLLLSDSGFYLCAWSVRAGELFFGSGTQLSVL.

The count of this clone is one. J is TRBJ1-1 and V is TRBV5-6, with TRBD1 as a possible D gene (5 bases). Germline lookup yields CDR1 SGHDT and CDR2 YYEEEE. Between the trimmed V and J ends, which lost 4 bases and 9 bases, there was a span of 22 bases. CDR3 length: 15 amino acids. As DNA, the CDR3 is TGTGCCAGCAGCGGAAATACCGGGGACTTCAGGAAAGCTTTCTTT. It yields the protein CASSGNTGDFRKAFF.

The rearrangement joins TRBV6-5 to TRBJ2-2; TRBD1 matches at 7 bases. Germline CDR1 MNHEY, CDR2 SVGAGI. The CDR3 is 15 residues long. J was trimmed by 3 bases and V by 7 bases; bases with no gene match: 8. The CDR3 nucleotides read TGTGCCAGCACACGACAGGGAATCGACACCGGGGAGCTGTTTTTT. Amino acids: CASTRQGIDTGELFF.